Presented here are 16 T cell receptor beta chains from one specimen sequenced in a study of CD8 T cells in Susac syndrome. RNA in amounts of roughly 0.45 to 1 ug was reverse transcribed with random hexamers. TCRdb passed the immunoSEQ multiplex PCR reads through MiXCR, listing each CDR3 protein once. The repertoire includes about 300,000 distinct CDR3 sequences, 85% of them detected once, and about 0.11% sits in the top ten. The sequenced sample consisted of CD8+ T cells from PBMCs. Source of these receptors: a human donor with multiple sclerosis.

V gene TRBV27 combines with J gene TRBJ1-1; a weak D match, TRBD1 (5 bases). V shed 2 bases and J shed 0 bases, with 7 bases lying between them. The CDR3 totals 14 residues. CDR1 is MNHEY, CDR2 SMNVEV, per germline (reference sequence). Here the CDR3 reads CASSLAQVNTEAFF. The CDR3 region has the DNA TGTGCCAGCAGTTTAGCACAGGTGAACACTGAAGCTTTCTTT.

The chain joins TRBV27 to TRBJ2-1; 12 bases map to TRBD2. The trim removed 5 bases at V and 4 bases at J, leaving 6 bases unmatched. The germline CDR1 and CDR2 sequences are MNHEY and SMNVEV (reference sequence). The CDR3 length is 16 residues. The DNA of the CDR3 is TGTGCCAGCAGTCTTCTCCTAGCGGGAGGGTACAATGAGCAGTTCTTC. This encodes CASSLLLAGGYNEQFF.

This chain uses TRBV5-1 with TRBJ2-4; 8 positions agree with TRBD2. Germline assignment: CDR1 SGHRS and CDR2 YFSETQ. The CDR3 is made up of 21 amino acids. Unmatched junction bases numbered 28, after V lost 3 bases and J lost 8 bases. CDR3 sequence: CASSSPESNRLASEQEDIQYF. DNA of the CDR3: TGCGCCAGCAGCTCCCCCGAATCGAACCGACTAGCGTCTGAACAGGAGGACATTCAGTACTTC.

Comment on this clonotype: An end of the junction does not agree with germline; a read error may underlie this. This chain connects TRBV2 to TRBJ2-4; the D gene is possibly TRBD2 (5 bases). The CDR3 contains 12 residues. The germline gives CDR1 SNHLY, CDR2 FYNNEI. CDR3: CASSDRPGWADF. The CDR3 DNA follows: TGTGCCAGCAGTGATCGGCCGGGATGGGCGGACTTC.

This clonotype was observed a single time. V gene TRBV29-1 combines with J gene TRBJ2-2, with D tentatively TRBD2 (6 bases). V was shortened by 3 bases and J by 5 bases, with 16 bases between the two germline ends. The CDR3 has 15 amino acids. CDR1 and CDR2 from the germline V gene are SQVTM and ANQGSEA. The CDR3 sequence: CSVDGGGAGTGELFF. CDR3 nucleotide sequence: TGCAGCGTTGACGGTGGAGGGGCAGGGACCGGGGAGCTGTTTTTT.

In its sample, this clonotype was seen a few times. The V gene is TRBV6-5, the J gene TRBJ2-5; D gene unclear. Germline lookup yields CDR1 MNHEY and CDR2 SVGAGI. The CDR3 is 14 amino acids. V shed 5 bases and J shed 2 bases, with 12 bases lying between them. The CDR3 bases are TGTGCCAGCAGTGAGCTGCAGGTACAAGAGACCCAGTACTTC. It translates to CASSELQVQETQYF.

The CDR3 sequence is CAWLPPGLDTEAFF. The CDR3 DNA follows: TGTGCCTGGCTTCCTCCCGGTCTCGACACTGAAGCTTTCTTT. V is TRBV30 and J is TRBJ1-1, with D hard to call. This CDR3 has 14 amino acids. Germline V gives CDR1 GTSNPN, CDR2 SVGIG (reference sequence). V dropped 5 bases and J dropped 3 bases, with 16 bases sitting between them.

The chain employs TRBV6-6 and TRBJ1-1; no definite D call. V lost 0 bases, J lost 6 bases, and 8 bases lay in between. Germline CDR1 and CDR2: MNHNY and SVGAGI (reference sequence). The CDR3 covers 13 residues. The CDR3 loop reads CASSYSSQAEAFF. CDR3 DNA sequence: TGTGCCAGCAGTTACTCGAGTCAAGCTGAAGCTTTCTTT.

The chain employs TRBV2 and TRBJ2-7; TRBD2 agrees at 7 bases. The CDR3 extends over 14 amino acids. CDR1 is SNHLY, CDR2 FYNNEI, per germline. J gave up 2 bases and V 2 bases, and 3 bases lay outside the gene matches. DNA of the CDR3: TGTGCCAGCAGTGAACGGGGGGACCCCTACGAGCAGTACTTC. It codes for CASSERGDPYEQYF.

The chain employs TRBV6-1 and TRBJ2-1; weak D call: TRBD1 (6 bases). Trimming left V 8 bases short and J 0 bases short, with 20 bases between. Per germline, CDR1 MNHNS and CDR2 SASEGT. This CDR3 has 17 residues. The CDR3 spells CASGPVTGLHSYNEQFF. CDR3 DNA: TGTGCCAGCGGTCCAGTGACAGGCCTCCACTCCTACAATGAGCAGTTCTTC.

The chain recombines TRBV15 with TRBJ2-6; 10 bases are shared with TRBD2. The CDR3 is 20 amino acids. Germline V gene lookup returns CDR1 LNHNV and CDR2 YYDKDF (reference sequence). The ends lost 0 bases at V and 0 bases at J; junction bases unmatched: 8. The CDR3 DNA is TGTGCCACCAGCAGAGAACCCCAGCGGGAGGGCCTCTCTGGGGCCAACGTCCTGACTTTC. It is translated as CATSREPQREGLSGANVLTF.

This clonotype was observed a few times. This sequence joins TRBV9 and TRBJ2-5; 8 bases are a match to TRBD2. Germline lookup yields CDR1 SGDLS and CDR2 YYNGEE. The J segment lost 2 bases and the V segment lost 4 bases, leaving 4 bases of the junction unmatched. The CDR3 length is 14 residues. For the CDR3, the DNA is TGTGCCAGCAGCCCTAGCGGGCCTCAAGAGACCCAGTACTTC. Residues: CASSPSGPQETQYF.

This clonotype occurred a few times. The chain joins TRBV11-2 to TRBJ1-2; 9 nucleotides line up with TRBD1. Germline CDR1 is SGHAT and CDR2 is FQNNGV. The CDR3 is 15 amino acids. The V segment lost 2 bases and the J segment 5 bases; nucleotides outside the gene matches: 6. For the CDR3, the DNA is TGTGCCAGCAGCTTAATCACAGGGGGCTTATATGGCTACACCTTC. Translation gives CASSLITGGLYGYTF.

The rearrangement uses TRBV3-1 and TRBJ2-1; 8 bases are shared with TRBD1. The length of the CDR3 is 17 residues. V lost 1 base to trimming and J lost 0 bases; unmatched junction nucleotides: 5. Germline CDR1 is LGHDT and CDR2 is YNNKEL (reference sequence). The CDR3 DNA sequence: TGTGCCAGCAGCCAAGGAGGGGACAGGAGCTCCTACAATGAGCAGTTCTTC. Protein product: CASSQGGDRSSYNEQFF.

The V gene is TRBV5-5, the J gene TRBJ2-7; D is perhaps TRBD1 (6 bases). This CDR3 is 14 amino acids long. CDR1 is SGHKS and CDR2 is YYEKEE in the germline V gene (reference sequence). The V gene lost 4 bases and the J gene lost 4 bases, with 15 bases spanning the gap. CDR3 sequence: CASSPSGARYEQYF. CDR3 nucleotides: TGTGCCAGCAGCCCGTCAGGGGCTCGGTACGAGCAGTACTTC. The variable domain in full, completed from reference TRBV5-5 and TRBJ2-7, reads DAGVTQSPTHLIKTRGQQVTLRCSPISGHKSVSWYQQVLGQGPQFIFQYYEKEERGRGNFPDRFSARQFPNYSSELNVNALLLGDSALYLCASSPSGARYEQYFGPGTRLTVT.

This chain uses TRBV12-3 or TRBV12-4 with TRBJ1-1; D is unresolved. The length of the CDR3 is 14 residues. V lost 5 bases and J 1 base, leaving 11 bases between the germline ends. As DNA, the CDR3 is TGTGCCAGCAGTCCGATTCCTAGGAACACTGAAGCTTTCTTT. Protein sequence: CASSPIPRNTEAFF.